These 16 T cell receptor beta chains came from one sample sequenced in a study of blood T cell repertoires in COVID-19. The repertoire was sequenced with immunoSEQ multiplex PCR; TCRdb's copy has only in-frame clones and lacks some. The repertoire holds approximately 280,000 clones, with around 85% as singletons. Sequencing was done on a sample of peripheral blood. These receptors originate from a human donor with COVID-19, enrolled during active disease. The donor label of this sample is uncertain.

This chain uses TRBV27 with TRBJ2-5; D is perhaps TRBD2 (5 bases). The CDR3 runs to 15 residues. CDR1 is MNHEY and CDR2 is SMNVEV in the germline V gene (reference sequence). Trimming removed 2 bases at V and 7 bases at J, with 17 bases between. In DNA, the CDR3 is TGTGCCAGCAGTTTAAGTCGGGGTACCCAGAGGACCCAGTACTTC. Protein: CASSLSRGTQRTQYF.

This rearrangement joins TRBV7-8 to TRBJ2-1; 12 bases line up with TRBD2. This CDR3 spans 17 amino acids. Germline V gives CDR1 SGHVS, CDR2 FQNEAQ. V was pared by 5 bases and J by 4 bases, with 9 bases of the junction left unmatched. The CDR3 spells CASSQLRLAGGYNEQFF. The DNA of the CDR3 is TGTGCCAGCAGCCAGCTTCGGCTAGCGGGAGGGTACAATGAGCAGTTCTTC.

This clone was picked up one time. This chain joins TRBV28 and TRBJ2-7, with 8 bases lining up with TRBD1. The CDR3 runs to 18 residues. V was clipped by 2 bases and J by 3 bases; unmatched bases: 15. The germline V gene has CDR1 MDHEN and CDR2 SYDVKM. The CDR3 bases are TGTGCCAGCAGTTTACCCCTTGGATCCAGGGGGCATCTCTACGAGCAGTACTTC. Its translation is CASSLPLGSRGHLYEQYF.

This chain links TRBV20-1 with TRBJ1-6; 8 nucleotides align to TRBD1. From germline, CDR1 is DFQATT and CDR2 SNEGSKA (reference sequence). This CDR3 comprises 13 residues. The J segment lost 10 bases and the V segment lost 3 bases, leaving 5 bases of the junction unmatched. DNA for the CDR3: TGCAGTGCTAGTACAGGGGGTCACTCACCCCTCCACTTT. Translation: CSASTGGHSPLHF.

This chain uses TRBV5-1 with TRBJ2-7; D may be TRBD2 (5 bases). From germline, CDR1 is SGHRS and CDR2 YFSETQ. V was trimmed by 7 bases and J by 2 bases, leaving 13 bases between them. The CDR3 totals 13 residues. DNA for the CDR3: TGCGCCAGCGGTCATGGGAGCGCCTACGAGCAGTACTTC. Protein: CASGHGSAYEQYF.

The chain recombines TRBV7-3 with TRBJ2-3; D perhaps matches TRBD1 (6 bases). The CDR3 totals 17 residues. The V end was cut by 3 bases, the J end by 0 bases, with 16 bases between. CDR1 SGHTA and CDR2 FQGTGA come from the germline V gene. CDR3 amino acids: CASSFTGNPDSTDTQYF. As DNA, the CDR3 is TGTGCCAGCAGCTTTACAGGGAACCCTGATAGCACAGATACGCAGTATTTT.

This CDR3 is CASSQDEGGGSPLHF. The DNA for the CDR3 is TGCGCCAGCAGCCAAGATGAGGGCGGTGGTTCACCCCTCCACTTT. V gene TRBV4-3 combines with J gene TRBJ1-6; D unresolved. This CDR3 has 15 residues. Germline CDR1 is LGHNA and CDR2 is YSLEER. Trimming shortened V by 0 bases and J by 9 bases, and 12 bases separated the two germline ends.

The chain has TRBV7-2 and TRBJ2-3; 8 bases are shared with TRBD2. The length of the CDR3 is 17 residues. V lost 1 base and J lost 4; bases outside the gene matches: 10. From germline, CDR1 is SGHTA and CDR2 FQGNSA. The CDR3 loop reads CASSLGAGGGQADTQYF. CDR3 nucleotide sequence: TGTGCCAGCAGCTTAGGGGCGGGAGGAGGTCAGGCAGATACGCAGTATTTT.

Only one count was recorded for this clone. The CDR3 sequence is CASSEGLAAYNEQFF. CDR3 coding DNA: TGTGCCAGCAGCGAGGGACTAGCAGCCTACAATGAGCAGTTCTTC. The V and J genes are TRBV5-6 and TRBJ2-1; 9 bases agree with TRBD2. In germline, CDR1 is SGHDT, CDR2 YYEEEE. The CDR3 extends over 15 amino acids. V lost 4 bases and J lost 2; bases outside the gene matches: 4.

The genes are TRBV15 and TRBJ2-1; 11 nucleotides match TRBD2. Germline loops: CDR1 LNHNV, CDR2 YYDKDF (reference sequence). This CDR3 is built from 19 residues. Trimming removed 6 bases from V and 0 bases from J; junction bases left unmatched: 13. CDR3 amino acids: CATSSAGLAGMSSYNEQFF. The CDR3 nucleotides read TGTGCCACCAGTAGCGCAGGACTAGCGGGCATGAGCTCCTACAATGAGCAGTTCTTC.

The chain links TRBV4-2 to TRBJ2-2; TRBD2 aligns across 7 bases. Trimming took 5 bases from V and 8 from J; bases not matched to a gene: 20. This CDR3 comprises 18 residues. Germline V gives CDR1 LGHNA, CDR2 YNFKEQ. CDR3 loop: CASSTTTEGAGVPGELFF. The CDR3, as DNA: TGTGCCAGCAGCACGACCACGGAAGGTGCGGGAGTTCCAGGGGAGCTGTTTTTT.

CDR3 nucleotides: TGTGCCAGCAGCGATAGGACAGAGGGGGTATATTTGGAAGCTTTCTTT. As protein: CASSDRTEGVYLEAFF. This sequence joins TRBV9 and TRBJ1-1; possible D gene TRBD1, 6 bases. Germline V lookup: CDR1 SGDLS, CDR2 YYNGEE. The V gene lost 3 bases and the J gene lost 8 bases, with 23 bases spanning the gap. The CDR3 covers 16 residues.

The chain combines TRBV6-2 or TRBV6-3 with TRBJ2-1; TRBD1 matches at 8 bases. Looked up from germline, CDR1 is MNHEY and CDR2 is SVGEGT. This CDR3 comprises 15 residues. Trimming took 4 bases from V and 3 from J; bases not matched to a gene: 5. The CDR3 DNA sequence: TGTGCCAGCAGTTCCCCAGACAGGGGCTACAATGAGCAGTTCTTC. Translated: CASSSPDRGYNEQFF.

This clone is a singleton in its sample. The V gene is TRBV6-1, the J gene TRBJ2-5, with 9 nucleotides matching TRBD2. Germline V CDR1 and CDR2: MNHNS, SASEGT. The CDR3 is 16 residues long. J gave up 1 base and V 3 bases, and 6 bases lay outside the gene matches. In nucleotides, the CDR3 is TGTGCCAGCAGTGACGTAGCGGGAGCACTCCAAGAGACCCAGTACTTC. This encodes CASSDVAGALQETQYF.

This clone was counted ten times or more. The chain joins TRBV6-1 to TRBJ1-1; D remains unclear. The germline V gene has CDR1 MNHNS and CDR2 SASEGT. The CDR3 is 16 amino acids. V lost 0 bases and J 0 bases, leaving 11 bases between the germline ends. CDR3 loop: CASSEADYPMNTEAFF. DNA for the CDR3: TGTGCCAGCAGTGAAGCGGACTACCCGATGAACACTGAAGCTTTCTTT.

The V gene is TRBV28, the J gene TRBJ2-4; D might be TRBD1 (5 bases). Trimming stripped 8 bases from V and 0 bases from J, with 14 bases between. Germline V lookup: CDR1 MDHEN, CDR2 SYDVKM. This CDR3 comprises 15 residues. The CDR3 DNA follows: TGTGCCAGCGCCAGGGCCCGAGAAGCCAAAAACATTCAGTACTTC. It encodes CASARAREAKNIQYF.